These 5 T cell receptor beta chains came from one sample sequenced in a study of ipilimumab plus nivolumab after autologous stem cell transplantation. Here immunoSEQ multiplex PCR was the method, and the copy in TCRdb shows in-frame clones only, minus some. The profile shows over 15,000 clones, 65% to 80% of them singletons. The source material was PBMCs, sampled in a trial of ipilimumab plus nivolumab as post-transplant consolidation. These receptors all come from a male donor with diffuse large B-cell lymphoma.

This clone appeared a single time. The chain carries TRBV11-3 and TRBJ2-5; D gene unclear. The CDR3 has 16 residues. Germline V gene lookup returns CDR1 SGHNT and CDR2 YENEEA. V was cut by 3 bases and J by 0 bases, with 14 bases left in between. CDR3 in DNA: TGTGCCAGCAGCTTCTCTTATCGGGTGGACCAAGAGACCCAGTACTTC. This translates into CASSFSYRVDQETQYF.

This clone was counted a few times. As DNA, the CDR3 is TGTGCCAGCAGCAAATTCGCCCCCGAAGGGGATTATCAGCCCCAGCATTTT. This translates into CASSKFAPEGDYQPQHF. V usage is TRBV21-1 and J usage is TRBJ1-5; the table's D call, TRBD1, has no DNA check behind it. TRBV21-1 is tagged as a pseudogene. CDR3 length equals 17 residues.

The rearrangement joins TRBV10-1 to TRBJ2-1, with D unclear. Trimming shortened V by 8 bases and J by 5 bases, and 13 bases separated the two germline ends. This CDR3 region has 13 residues. From germline, CDR1 is WNHNN and CDR2 SYGVQD (reference sequence). The CDR3 bases are TGCGCCAGCGCGCTTCGAAGAGACAATGAGCAGTTCTTC. Protein product: CASALRRDNEQFF.

This chain joins TRBV9 and TRBJ2-5; D remains ambiguous. CDR1 SGDLS and CDR2 YYNGEE come from the germline V gene. CDR3 length equals 13 residues. V was trimmed by 4 bases and J by 4 bases, leaving 11 bases between them. CDR3 sequence (DNA): TGTGCCAGCAGCCCAAGATCGGCAGAGACCCAGTACTTC. Translating it yields CASSPRSAETQYF.

The chain couples TRBV7-3 to TRBJ2-1, with no clear D. The germline V gene has CDR1 SGHTA and CDR2 FQGTGA. This CDR3 is 16 amino acids long. The V gene lost 0 bases and the J gene lost 1 base, with 10 bases spanning the gap. The CDR3 protein is CASSLTRVLSYNEQFF. The CDR3, as DNA: TGTGCCAGCAGCTTAACCCGGGTTTTGTCCTACAATGAGCAGTTCTTC.